A single sample gave rise to the 24 T cell receptor beta chains below, sequenced in a study of graft-versus-host responses after intestinal transplantation. These TCRs' antigens remain unknown. Clones were sequenced by immunoSEQ multiplex PCR, and TCRdb holds only the in-frame ones, with some missing. Among about 90,000 clones, approximately 95% were seen once, and the ten largest hold around 1.1%. The material was unstimulated CD8+ T cells sorted from spleen or lymph node cells, obtained before transplant. The receptors originated from a human donor who was the organ donor for an intestinal transplant.

V gene TRBV11-3 combines with J gene TRBJ1-1; TRBD1 aligns across 7 bases. Germline V gene sequence: CDR1 SGHNT, CDR2 YENEEA. This CDR3 is 15 amino acids long. J gave up 5 bases and V 2 bases, and 8 bases lay outside the gene matches. The CDR3 loop reads CASSLYRRGKTEAFF. The DNA of the CDR3 is TGTGCCAGCAGCTTATATCGCAGGGGGAAAACTGAAGCTTTCTTT.

The CDR3 nucleotides are TGTGCCAGCAGCCAGACGGACAGGGTAGTGAAAGAGCAGTACTTC. Encoded protein: CASSQTDRVVKEQYF. The chain combines TRBV4-2 with TRBJ2-7, with 8 nucleotides matching TRBD1. The ends lost 3 bases at V and 7 bases at J; junction bases unmatched: 11. From germline, CDR1 is LGHNA and CDR2 YNFKEQ. The CDR3 has 15 residues.

This chain links TRBV15 with TRBJ2-7; maybe TRBD2 (5 bases). Trimming cost V 3 bases and J 1 base, with 10 bases left between them. The CDR3 has 14 amino acids. The germline V gene encodes CDR1 LNHNV and CDR2 YYDKDF (reference sequence). CDR3 amino acids: CATSSSEGSYEQYF. The CDR3 DNA follows: TGTGCCACCAGCAGTAGCGAAGGGTCCTACGAGCAGTACTTC.

This clone showed up just once. The chain links TRBV11-3 to TRBJ2-7; TRBD1 matches 9 bases. Trimming took 5 bases from V and 5 from J; bases not matched to a gene: 4. Germline lookup yields CDR1 SGHNT and CDR2 YENEEA. This CDR3 is 13 amino acids long. In DNA form, the CDR3 reads TGTGCCAGCAGCCCACAGGGGGCAGACGAGCAGTACTTC. This encodes CASSPQGADEQYF.

This chain connects TRBV6-5 to TRBJ1-2; 10 nucleotides align to TRBD1. The junction had 10 bases not matched to a gene; V was cut back by 4 bases and J by 8 bases. The germline gives CDR1 MNHEY, CDR2 SVGAGI. This CDR3 contains 15 residues. This chain's CDR3 is CASSSSGTGALGYTF. The CDR3 DNA reads TGTGCCAGCAGTTCGTCCGGGACAGGGGCTTTAGGCTACACCTTC.

The chain links TRBV27 to TRBJ2-7; 7 bases agree with TRBD2. The V gene end was trimmed by 3 bases and the J gene end by 7 bases; junction bases not matched to a gene: 15. The V gene's germline CDR1 is MNHEY and CDR2 SMNVEV (reference sequence). The CDR3 has 16 residues. CDR3 sequence (DNA): TGTGCCAGCAGTTTCGGCTCCGGGGCGGGAGTGAGGGAGCAGTACTTC. It is translated as CASSFGSGAGVREQYF.

The rearrangement uses TRBV27 and TRBJ2-7, with 9 bases identical to TRBD2. Germline assignment: CDR1 MNHEY and CDR2 SMNVEV (reference sequence). CDR3 length: 15 amino acids. The J segment lost 2 bases and the V segment lost 4 bases, leaving 6 bases of the junction unmatched. The CDR3 sequence: CASSWGSGGPYEQYF. In DNA form, the CDR3 reads TGTGCCAGCAGTTGGGGTAGCGGGGGACCCTACGAGCAGTACTTC.

The J gene is TRBJ1-2, the V gene TRBV5-6; the D is unclear. In germline, CDR1 is SGHDT, CDR2 YYEEEE. The V end was cut by 0 bases, the J end by 5 bases, with 14 bases between. This CDR3 region has 15 residues. The chain's CDR3 is CASSLDFSGSYGYTF. The CDR3 DNA reads as TGTGCCAGCAGCTTGGACTTCTCCGGGTCGTATGGCTACACCTTC. Drawing the rest from reference TRBV5-6 and TRBJ1-2, the complete variable domain is DAGVTQSPTHLIKTRGQQVTLRCSPKSGHDTVSWYQQALGQGPQFIFQYYEEEERQRGNFPDRFSGHQFPNYSSELNVNALLLGDSALYLCASSLDFSGSYGYTFGSGTRLTVV.

The chain joins TRBV30 to TRBJ2-7; D ambiguous. This CDR3 contains 15 residues. From germline, CDR1 is GTSNPN and CDR2 SVGIG (reference sequence). V shed 1 base and J shed 1 base, with 14 bases lying between them. The CDR3 reads CAWSGAPSPSYEQYF. CDR3 nucleotides: TGTGCCTGGAGTGGTGCCCCTAGTCCTTCCTACGAGCAGTACTTC.

This clone showed up just once. The rearrangement uses TRBV5-8 and TRBJ2-7; D is possibly TRBD2 (6 bases). Trimming cost V 2 bases and J 0 bases, with 12 bases left between them. The germline gives CDR1 SGHTS, CDR2 YDEGEE. There are 15 residues in the CDR3. The DNA for the CDR3 is TGTGCCAGCAGCTTCATGGCGGGAAGCTCCTACGAGCAGTACTTC. It is translated as CASSFMAGSSYEQYF.

The V gene is TRBV7-8, the J gene TRBJ2-1; D remains ambiguous. This CDR3 has 15 residues. V was cut by 3 bases and J by 8 bases, with 17 bases left in between. From germline, CDR1 is SGHVS and CDR2 FQNEAQ. The chain's CDR3 is CASSFVLSPTHEQFF. For the CDR3, the DNA is TGTGCCAGCAGCTTTGTGCTCTCTCCCACTCATGAGCAGTTCTTC.

This clone was detected once. The genes are TRBV5-8 and TRBJ1-2; D remains unclear. Trimming removed 2 bases at V and 3 bases at J, with 17 bases between. The germline gives CDR1 SGHTS, CDR2 YDEGEE. The CDR3 has 16 amino acids. The CDR3 bases are TGTGCCAGCAGCTTCCCCCCGGCAGGTCTCGACTATGGCTACACCTTC. Translation gives CASSFPPAGLDYGYTF.

The V and J genes are TRBV19 and TRBJ2-7; 9 bases fit TRBD1. Germline values: CDR1 LNHDA, CDR2 SQIVND (reference sequence). V gave up 5 bases and J gave up 3 bases; unmatched junction bases: 8. The CDR3 covers 15 residues. The CDR3 here is CASSSGTGKGYEQYF. Written as DNA, the CDR3 is TGTGCCAGTAGTTCCGGGACAGGGAAGGGCTACGAGCAGTACTTC. The variable domain in full, with the rest retrieved from reference TRBV19 and TRBJ2-7, is DGGITQSPKYLFRKEGQNVTLSCEQNLNHDAMYWYRQDPGQGLRLIYYSQIVNDFQKGDIAEGYSVSREKKESFPLTVTSAQKNPTAFYLCASSSGTGKGYEQYFGPGTRLTVT.

The V gene is TRBV19, the J gene TRBJ2-2; no clear D gene. V lost 5 bases, J lost 1 base, and 8 bases lay in between. This CDR3 is 14 amino acids long. Germline assignment: CDR1 LNHDA and CDR2 SQIVND (reference sequence). CDR3 nucleotides: TGTGCCAGTAGTGGCCCTTTGAACACCGGGGAGCTGTTTTTT. This gives the protein CASSGPLNTGELFF.

The chain joins TRBV19 to TRBJ1-1; TRBD1 agrees at 7 bases. CDR3 size: 14 residues. Germline trimming cut 4 bases from V and 0 bases from J; bases unmatched to any gene: 2. The germline V gene encodes CDR1 LNHDA and CDR2 SQIVND (reference sequence). The CDR3 region is CASSTGGLNTEAFF. CDR3 DNA sequence: TGTGCCAGTAGTACAGGGGGTTTGAACACTGAAGCTTTCTTT.

The rearrangement uses TRBV25-1 and TRBJ2-7; 7 nucleotides align to TRBD2. V lost 4 bases and J lost 4; bases outside the gene matches: 7. The germline V gene has CDR1 MGHDK and CDR2 SYGVNS. This CDR3 region has 14 residues. CDR3 bases: TGTGCCAGCAGTGCTTTGCTAGCGGAATACGAGCAGTACTTC. Translating it yields CASSALLAEYEQYF.

The gene calls are TRBV19 and TRBJ2-7; 8 bases align to TRBD2. The CDR3 spans 15 residues. V was clipped by 6 bases and J by 2 bases; unmatched bases: 9. Germline CDR1 LNHDA, CDR2 SQIVND (reference sequence). The DNA of the CDR3 is TGTGCCAGTAGCTGGTTTGACGGGAGGGCCTACGAGCAGTACTTC. Amino acids: CASSWFDGRAYEQYF.

The V and J genes are TRBV2 and TRBJ2-5; perhaps TRBD2 as D (6 bases). V shed 8 bases and J shed 5 bases, with 24 bases lying between them. The CDR3 has 16 residues. CDR1 SNHLY and CDR2 FYNNEI come from the germline V gene. For the CDR3, the DNA is TGTGCCAGCTCCCGTATCCTAGCGATGAGTGGGGAGACCCAGTACTTC. It is translated as CASSRILAMSGETQYF.

This rearrangement joins TRBV7-8 to TRBJ2-5, with 9 bases matching TRBD2. Unmatched junction bases numbered 6, after V lost 5 bases and J lost 2 bases. Germline values: CDR1 SGHVS, CDR2 FQNEAQ. CDR3 length: 15 residues. CDR3 nucleotide sequence: TGTGCCAGCAGCAGGCTAGCGGGGAGACAAGAGACCCAGTACTTC. It yields the protein CASSRLAGRQETQYF.

The V and J genes are TRBV5-6 and TRBJ1-1; D gene ambiguous. Trimming took 3 bases from V and 1 from J, leaving 10 bases between them. CDR1 SGHDT and CDR2 YYEEEE come from the germline V gene. The CDR3 contains 14 residues. The CDR3 DNA is TGTGCCAGCAGCTGCCCGCCAGGGAACACTGAAGCTTTCTTT. As protein: CASSCPPGNTEAFF.

The rearrangement links TRBV28 to TRBJ2-3, with 15 bases identical to TRBD2. Germline V lookup: CDR1 MDHEN, CDR2 SYDVKM. Losses at the gene ends were 3 bases for V and 6 bases for J; bases not matched to a gene: 7. CDR3 length: 17 residues. The CDR3 DNA reads as TGTGCCAGCAGTTTGCCCGGACTAGCGGGAGGGGGGGATACGCAGTATTTT. Translation: CASSLPGLAGGGDTQYF.

In this sample, this clone turned up once. The chain has TRBV5-1 and TRBJ2-4; 7 bases fit TRBD2. V shed 3 bases and J 4 bases; nucleotides not matched to a gene: 1. Germline V gives CDR1 SGHRS, CDR2 YFSETQ. The CDR3 sequence is 13 residues long. The CDR3 spells CASSWGLKNIQYF. The CDR3 nucleotides are TGCGCCAGCAGCTGGGGACTAAAAAACATTCAGTACTTC.

This CDR3 reads CASSGLAGGPGYNEQFF. DNA for the CDR3: TGTGCCAGCAGTGGACTAGCGGGAGGGCCCGGCTACAATGAGCAGTTCTTC. The chain recombines TRBV28 with TRBJ2-1, with 15 nucleotides matching TRBD2. V was pared by 5 bases and J by 3 bases, with 5 bases of the junction left unmatched. Germline V gene lookup returns CDR1 MDHEN and CDR2 SYDVKM. The CDR3 contains 17 residues.

This chain links TRBV7-2 with TRBJ2-2; 8 bases fit TRBD1. This CDR3 is 17 amino acids long. With V trimmed by 4 bases and J by 6 bases, 13 bases remained unmatched. Germline CDR1 and CDR2: SGHTA and FQGNSA. CDR3 sequence (DNA): TGTGCCAGCAGCTACAGACAGGGGCACACTACGGCCGGGGAGCTGTTTTTT. Its translation is CASSYRQGHTTAGELFF.